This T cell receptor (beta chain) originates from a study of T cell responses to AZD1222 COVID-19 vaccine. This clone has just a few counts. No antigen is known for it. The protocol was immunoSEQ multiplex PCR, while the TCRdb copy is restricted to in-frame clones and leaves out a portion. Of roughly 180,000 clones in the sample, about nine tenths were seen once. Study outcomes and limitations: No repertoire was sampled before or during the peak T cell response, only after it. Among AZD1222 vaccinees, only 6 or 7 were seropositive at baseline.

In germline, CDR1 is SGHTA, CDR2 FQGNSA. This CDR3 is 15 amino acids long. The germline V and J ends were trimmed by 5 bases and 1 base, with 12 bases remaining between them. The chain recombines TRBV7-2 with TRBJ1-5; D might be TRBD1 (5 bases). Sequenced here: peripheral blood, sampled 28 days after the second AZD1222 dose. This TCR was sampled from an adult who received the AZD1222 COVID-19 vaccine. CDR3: CASSDGQNSNQPQHF. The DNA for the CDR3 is TGTGCCAGCAGCGACGGACAAAACAGCAATCAGCCCCAGCATTTT.